Described below is a single TCR beta chain sequence and its context. The data were produced by immunoSEQ multiplex PCR, yet TCRdb's version contains in-frame clones alone and is incomplete. In the table there are approximately 140,000 clones, 91% of which are singletons. The data stem from a study of T cell responses to AZD1222 COVID-19 vaccine. Across the study: Recipients boosted at about 4 weeks or about 12 weeks are pooled.

V was clipped by 5 bases and J by 4 bases, with 14 bases between them. CDR3 length equals 13 residues. Per the germline V gene, CDR1 is GTSNPN and CDR2 is SVGIG (reference sequence). The sequence came from an adult in good health. The material sequenced was peripheral blood, taken on day 0 of AZD1222 vaccination. The rearrangement links TRBV30 to TRBJ2-5, with D uncertain. CDR3 nucleotide sequence: TGTGCCTGGTATAGTGTATGGCGAGAGACCCAGTACTTC. It is translated as CAWYSVWRETQYF.